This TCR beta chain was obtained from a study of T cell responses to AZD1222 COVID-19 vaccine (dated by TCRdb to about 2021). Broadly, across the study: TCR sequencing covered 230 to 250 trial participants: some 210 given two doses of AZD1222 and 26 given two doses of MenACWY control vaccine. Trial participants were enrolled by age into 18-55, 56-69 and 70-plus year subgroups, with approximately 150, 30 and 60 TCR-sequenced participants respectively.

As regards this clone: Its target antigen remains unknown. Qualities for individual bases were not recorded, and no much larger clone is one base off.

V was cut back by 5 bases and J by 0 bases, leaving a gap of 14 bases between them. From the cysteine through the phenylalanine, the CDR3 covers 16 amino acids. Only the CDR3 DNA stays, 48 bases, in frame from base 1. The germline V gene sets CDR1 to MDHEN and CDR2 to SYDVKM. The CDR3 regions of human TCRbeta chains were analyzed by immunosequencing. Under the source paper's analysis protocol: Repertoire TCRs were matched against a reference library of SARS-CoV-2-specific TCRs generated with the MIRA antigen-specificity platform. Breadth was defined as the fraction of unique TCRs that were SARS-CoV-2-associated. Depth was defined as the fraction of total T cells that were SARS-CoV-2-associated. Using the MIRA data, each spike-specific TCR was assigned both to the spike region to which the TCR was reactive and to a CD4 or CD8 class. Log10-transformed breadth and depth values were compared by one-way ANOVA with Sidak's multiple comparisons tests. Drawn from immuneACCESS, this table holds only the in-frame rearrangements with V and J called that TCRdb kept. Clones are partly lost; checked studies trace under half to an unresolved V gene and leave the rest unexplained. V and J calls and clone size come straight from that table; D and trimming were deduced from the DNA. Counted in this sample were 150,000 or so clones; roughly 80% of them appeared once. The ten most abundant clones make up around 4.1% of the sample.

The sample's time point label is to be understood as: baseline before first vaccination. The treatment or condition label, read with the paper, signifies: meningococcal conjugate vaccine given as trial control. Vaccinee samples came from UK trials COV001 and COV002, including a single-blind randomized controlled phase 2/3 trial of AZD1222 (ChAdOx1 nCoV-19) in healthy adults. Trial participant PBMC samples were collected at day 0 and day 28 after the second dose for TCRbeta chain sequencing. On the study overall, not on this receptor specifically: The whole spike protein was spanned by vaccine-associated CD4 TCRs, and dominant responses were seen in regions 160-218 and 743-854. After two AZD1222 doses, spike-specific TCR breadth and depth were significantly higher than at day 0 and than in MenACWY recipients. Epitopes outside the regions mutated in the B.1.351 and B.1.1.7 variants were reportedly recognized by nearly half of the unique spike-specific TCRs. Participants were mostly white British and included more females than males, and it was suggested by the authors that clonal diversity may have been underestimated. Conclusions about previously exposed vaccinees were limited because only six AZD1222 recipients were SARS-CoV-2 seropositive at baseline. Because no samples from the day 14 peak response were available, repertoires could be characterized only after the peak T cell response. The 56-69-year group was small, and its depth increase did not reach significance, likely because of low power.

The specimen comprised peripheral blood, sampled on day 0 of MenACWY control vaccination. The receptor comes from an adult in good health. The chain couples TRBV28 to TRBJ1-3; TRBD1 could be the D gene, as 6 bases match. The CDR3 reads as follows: CASSPWDTRSGNTIYF. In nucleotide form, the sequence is TGTGCCAGCAGTCCGTGGGACACCCGCTCTGGAAACACCATATATTTT.